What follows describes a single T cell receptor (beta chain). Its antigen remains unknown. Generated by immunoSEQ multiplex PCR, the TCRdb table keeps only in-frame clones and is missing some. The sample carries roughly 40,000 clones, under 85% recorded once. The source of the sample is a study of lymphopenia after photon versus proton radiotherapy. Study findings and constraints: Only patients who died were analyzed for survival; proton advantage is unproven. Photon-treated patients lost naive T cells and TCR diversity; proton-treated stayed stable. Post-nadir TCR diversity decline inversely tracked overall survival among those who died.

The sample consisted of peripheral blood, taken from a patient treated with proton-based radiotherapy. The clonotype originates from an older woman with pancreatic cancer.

In nucleotides, the CDR3 is TGTGCCACCAGCAGAGCCGGCGGGGAGCTGTTTTTT. Translating gives CATSRAGGELFF. The genes are TRBV15 and TRBJ2-2; D gene uncertain. Germline lookup yields CDR1 LNHNV and CDR2 YYDKDF (reference sequence). The CDR3 has 12 amino acids. With 1 base removed from V and 7 bases from J, the gap between germline ends came to 4 bases.